This entry is about one TCR beta chain. The CDR3 spans 16 residues. The ends were cut back, 4 bases at V and 5 bases at J, with 20 bases in the middle. Germline V gives CDR1 MDHEN, CDR2 SYDVKM. Before being deemed recovered, Cohort 3 donors had two negative PCRs, clearance, or symptom resolution. This specimen belongs to a study of blood T cell repertoires in COVID-19. Looking at the study overall: Material from acute and convalescent COVID-19 was sourced from the United States, Italy and Spain. Sources were T cells, B-cell-depleted T cells, or PBMCs; the material itself was cDNA or gDNA.

TCRdb keeps only in-frame clones here, not all; method: immunoSEQ multiplex PCR. In the table there are roughly 230,000 clones, about 80% of which are singletons. This chain uses TRBV28 with TRBJ2-5; TRBD2 might be the D (6 bases). Sequences were obtained from PBMCs or T cells enriched from blood (not recorded which). The sequence came from a man aged 50-60 years who had recovered from COVID-19. The CDR3 here is CASSSLWLGEEETQYF. CDR3 nucleotides: TGTGCCAGCAGTTCCCTCTGGCTCGGGGAGGAGGAGACCCAGTACTTC.